This TCR beta chain was sequenced during a study of cytomegalovirus exposure and HLA in healthy donors listed by TCRdb under 2017. Turning to the overall study: An earlier analysis of several hundred of the donors reported 276 Gb of sequence data and 95 million to 130 million unique TCR beta sequences obtained from about 180 million T cells. Rather than drawing on any new phenotypic data, the later analysis identified candidate immune exposures from TCR beta sequences and the way those sequences occurred across donors. Among about 400 genotyped donors of the cohort, an average of about 220,000 unique TCR beta nucleotide sequences was sequenced per donor, of which approximately 19% were non-productive. Along with the roughly 700-subject first cohort, a separate validation cohort of 120 different subjects was used. HLA typing covered class I and class II loci at four-digit resolution. Every discovery cohort repertoire had been produced on one sequencing platform. An early release covering roughly 600 HLA-typed donors comprised approximately 290 gigabases of sequencing data and 85 million to 100 million unique TCR sequences. To predict cytomegalovirus infection status, the study brought together high-throughput TCR immunosequencing, statistical association of individual TCRs with disease status, and machine learning. Donor age, sex, ethnicity and CMV serostatus were compiled alongside the repertoire data. The T cell repertoires of about 700 subjects were profiled by immunosequencing and related to cytomegalovirus serostatus. A later analysis re-examined previously published TCR beta repertoires from more than 650 donors and added high-resolution HLA genotyping to investigate patterns of TCR occurrence. In an earlier analysis of about 590 of the donors, high-throughput TCR beta sequencing was used to judge whether each TCR beta V gene segment behaved as functional or pseudogenic. Typing coverage varied by locus: 629-630 donors for A, B, C, DRB1 and DQB1; roughly 500 for DQA1; around 570 for DPA1; 450 to 480 for DPB1. Five DR-DQ haplotypes were treated as single units for association and clustering because of strong linkage in the cohort. Genome-wide SNP genotypes for about 55% of the roughly 670 donors were used in a later genetic analysis, which treated that subset as a discovery cohort. The study aimed to test whether cataloging public T cell receptors could reveal signatures of past pathogen exposure. The genetic ancestry cluster associated with self-reported Caucasian donors included 65% to 90% of the 398 genotyped donors.

Beyond this particular receptor, the publication reports: In an earlier analysis of 450 to 750 of the donors, most TCR beta V segments appeared in productive rearrangements about 87% or about 30% of the time, broadly matching IMGT annotations. Immune exposure information for the cohort was limited to CMV serostatus. The classifier was reported to diagnose cytomegalovirus status with high specificity and sensitivity in both the original and validation cohorts. Compared with equally common non-associated chains, HLA-associated TCR beta chains in a later analysis were more clonally expanded and had lower generation probabilities. Specific HLA alleles were associated with some 15,000 TCR beta sequences at a false discovery rate of 0.05 in a later analysis. A further reported finding was that TCR beta sequences accurately predicted the HLA-A and HLA-B alleles for most subjects in the first cohort. An association between a missense DCLRE1C variant and V-gene and J-gene trimming of TCR beta chains was found in a later genetic analysis and replicated in an independent cohort. The cohort was sequenced for TCR beta chains only, and without alpha or paired-chain data the features that could be detected were limited. It was suggested by the authors that the approach could potentially be generalized to other disease states and immunological phenotypes. In vitro tests confirmed that a few of the cytomegalovirus-associated TCR beta chains recognize cytomegalovirus antigens. When HLA alleles, especially DR and DQ, strongly co-occurred, TCR associations were difficult to assign to individual alleles. In a later analysis, the rate of TCR association differed among HLA loci, with DRB1 alleles having the most associated TCRs and HLA-C alleles having the fewest. While some public TCRs were present in many individuals, most TCR sequences turned up only very rarely across donors. A total of fewer than 200 TCR beta chains were listed by the study as associated with cytomegalovirus. Some IMGT-functional V segments, including TRBV6-2 and TRBV6-3, could not be distinguished by the 87-base-pair reads and were therefore excluded. Correlated functional status among segregating V segments might reflect linkage disequilibrium, but an unknown experimental factor could not be ruled out. HLA typing was unavailable for some donors at each locus, so association tests used only the typed subset. In a later analysis, most CMV-associated TCR beta chains were found to appear HLA-restricted, with HLA associations seemingly driven largely by CMV exposure. A later analysis reported that several top co-occurrence clusters appeared linked to parvovirus B19, influenza, CMV and Epstein-Barr virus. A cluster of highly shared sequence variants was judged likely to be a technical artifact of the sequencing pipeline. According to a later genetic analysis, donors in an Asian-associated ancestry cluster had fewer N-insertions in productive TCRs than the approximately 650-donor mean. Roughly 15 rarely observed V segments, including chromosome 9 orphons, were excluded from the earlier analysis of some 590 of the donors because counts were too low. Roughly uniform sequencing depth across donors was assumed in presence/absence analyses, although this assumption may not hold.

Taken from the germline V gene (reference sequence), the CDR1 and CDR2 loops are SEHNR and FQNEAQ. The V end gives up 5 bases and the J end 7 bases, leaving 7 bases in the junction not matched to a gene. Measured from the cysteine to the phenylalanine, the CDR3 is 14 residues long. Kept here is only the CDR3 DNA, which spans 42 bases and is read in frame from base 1. The cohort comprised 666 healthy bone marrow donors. All cohort members were sampled while nominally healthy, although unrecorded immune exposures were likely present. The donor tested CMV seropositive, placing the donor among the 310 or so seropositive members of the cohort. Every donor gave a peripheral blood sample, and the peripheral blood mononuclear cells from that sample were used for TCR beta sequencing. Genomic DNA was extracted from the blood cell samples with the Qiagen DNeasy Blood Extraction Kit. Worth noting for this clone: Its antigen is not yet known. Base qualities are not recorded, but no much larger clone differs from it by a single base.

Libraries were made using the immunoSEQ multiplex PCR assay. A mixture of 60 forward primers for TCR Vbeta segments and 13 reverse primers for TCR Jbeta segments was used in the multiplex PCR. A multiplex PCR assay on genomic DNA amplified the CDR3 region of rearranged TCR beta genes. On the Illumina HiSeq System, the amplified TCR beta libraries were sequenced as 87-base-pair reads. On the authors' methods: Across the 700 or so repertoires, a later analysis counted 80 million or so unique TCR beta chains, 8.5 million to 12 million of which were shared by at least two donors. To remove PCR and sequencing errors, raw reads were error-corrected and collapsed into unique sequences using a nearest-neighbor algorithm that merged closely related sequences. CDR3 sequences were aligned to IMGT reference sequences to assign V, D and J gene segments. For a sequence to be retained, a match of at least six nucleotides to both a V gene segment and a J gene segment was required. A rearrangement was called productive if the CDR3 had no stop codons and remained in frame with V and J, and every other rearrangement was called non-productive. CDR3 was defined according to IMGT convention as the region running from the second conserved V-encoded cysteine to the conserved J-encoded phenylalanine. In an earlier analysis of more than 550 of the donors, sequences lacking an unambiguous match to a single V gene segment were excluded. An earlier analysis of 500 to 700 of the donors classified V segments as functional when productive rearrangements were above 56.7% and as segregating when the standard deviation between donors was above 5%. A statistical classification framework was developed to diagnose cytomegalovirus status using the catalog of TCR beta chain sequences. In a later analysis, V and J genes were assigned by comparing TCR nucleotide sequences against IMGT/GENE-DB human TR gene sequences. A later analysis assigned CDR3 sequences and most-parsimonious VDJ recombination scenarios with the TCRdist pipeline. In a later analysis, each TCR beta chain was defined by its CDR3 amino acid sequence together with its V-gene family, and reads lacking a unique V-gene family were excluded. A later analysis removed nearly 600 highly shared, low-generation-probability nucleotide sequences to deal with suspected cross-contamination and a sequencing artifact. In a later analysis, a clonal expansion index was calculated for each public chain from normalized within-repertoire ranks of inferred template counts. A later analysis computed generation probabilities with a VDJ recombination model fitted to out-of-frame rearrangements, and checked the results against IGoR. A later analysis scored TCR-TCR, TCR-HLA and TCR-CMV co-occurrence with hypergeometric tests, applying a repertoire-size bias correction to TCR pairs. False discovery rates were estimated in a later analysis by permuting HLA or CMV assignments 20 times. A later analysis grouped co-occurring TCRs with DBSCAN, adding TCRdist sequence similarity when clustering within HLA-allele-positive subsets. Repertoires with fewer than 30,000 or more than 120,000 public chains, plus five repertoires with anomalous nucleotide sharing, were excluded from co-occurrence clustering. TCRdb retrieved this table from immuneACCESS and kept in-frame rearrangements only. Not all clones are present; in checked studies, unresolved V genes account for under half, and no reason is known for the remainder. The V and J calls and clone size are taken from that table; D and trimming were inferred from the DNA. This sample comprises around 150,000 clones, 70% to 85% of them detected only once. Around 2.3% of the sample goes to the ten largest clones.

This clonotype originated in a man aged 45-65 years in good health and CMV-seropositive. The sample comprised PBMCs. The receptor chain draws on TRBV7-9 and TRBJ2-7, with 11 junctional bases fitting TRBD1. The CDR3 protein is CASSNAGTGGEQYF. The DNA reads as follows: TGTGCCAGCAGCAATGCCGGGACAGGGGGAGAGCAGTACTTC.